This T cell receptor beta chain came from a study of blood T cell repertoires in COVID-19. Study at large: The samples span acute and convalescent COVID-19 from the United States, Italy and Spain. Nucleic acid was either cDNA or gDNA, and it came from T cells, B-cell-depleted T cells, or PBMCs.

Germline values: CDR1 MNHEY, CDR2 SMNVEV (reference sequence). The CDR3 sequence is 14 residues long. V was pared by 4 bases and J by 0 bases, with 9 bases between. This table comes from immunoSEQ multiplex PCR, and its TCRdb copy is limited to in-frame clones, with some not included. The table lists over 150,000 clones, 88% of them singletons. The V gene is TRBV27, the J gene TRBJ1-1; D remains unclear. The clonotype comes from a man between 45 and 60 years old who had recovered from COVID-19. Sequencing used peripheral blood. Here the CDR3 DNA reads TGTGCCAGCAGTTCTTACACAATGAACACTGAAGCTTTCTTT. As protein: CASSSYTMNTEAFF.